This section outlines one T cell receptor beta chain sequence together with its context. Its antigen is not known. The entry originates in a study of graft-versus-host responses after intestinal transplantation. Profiling relied on immunoSEQ multiplex PCR, and the TCRdb table lists in-frame clones only, not all of them. The table records about 120,000 clones, 93% of them present only once. The V gene lost 2 bases and the J gene lost 1 base, with 10 bases spanning the gap. CDR1 is SGHDN, CDR2 FVKESK, per germline. The CDR3 runs 15 residues. The chain combines TRBV14 with TRBJ2-3; D is undetermined. The source was unstimulated CD8+ T cells sorted from spleen or lymph node cells, collected before intestinal transplant. This clonotype was sampled from a human donor who received an intestinal transplant. The CDR3 region is CASSQLERGTDTQYF. The CDR3 DNA follows: TGTGCCAGCAGCCAACTGGAAAGGGGCACAGATACGCAGTATTTT.